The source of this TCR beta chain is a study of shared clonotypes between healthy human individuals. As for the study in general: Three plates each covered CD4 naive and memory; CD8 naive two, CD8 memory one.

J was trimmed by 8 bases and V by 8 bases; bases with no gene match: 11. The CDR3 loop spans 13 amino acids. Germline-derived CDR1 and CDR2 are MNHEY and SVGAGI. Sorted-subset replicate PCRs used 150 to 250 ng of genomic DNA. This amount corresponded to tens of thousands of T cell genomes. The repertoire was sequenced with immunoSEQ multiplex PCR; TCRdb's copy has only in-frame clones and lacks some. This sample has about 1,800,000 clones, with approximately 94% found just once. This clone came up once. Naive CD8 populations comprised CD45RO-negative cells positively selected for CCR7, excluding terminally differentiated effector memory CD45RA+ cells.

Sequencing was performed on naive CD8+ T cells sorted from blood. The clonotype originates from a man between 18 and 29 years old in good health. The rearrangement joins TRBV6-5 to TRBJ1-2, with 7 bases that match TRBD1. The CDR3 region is CASGPDRAGGYTF. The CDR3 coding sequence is TGTGCCAGCGGACCTGACAGGGCGGGCGGCTACACCTTC.